This T cell receptor beta chain was sequenced for a study of CD8 T cells in Susac syndrome. Random hexamers were used to reverse transcribe the RNA input (about 0.5 to 1 ug). TCRdb re-analysed the immunoSEQ multiplex PCR reads in MiXCR, keeping a single row per CDR3 protein. The sample carries about 21,000 distinct CDR3 sequences, 90% to 95% recorded once. Germline assignment: CDR1 SGHDT and CDR2 YYEEEE. V gave up 4 bases and J gave up 8 bases, with 16 bases separating them. This CDR3 region has 14 residues. Only one count was recorded for this clonotype. J is TRBJ2-1 and V is TRBV5-6; weak D call: TRBD1 (6 bases). Sequenced sample: CD8+ T cells from PBMCs. The source of this sequence is a human donor in good health. The CDR3 bases are TGTGCCAGCAGCCTACAGGGTCTGACGGATGAGCAGTTCTTC. Translating it yields CASSLQGLTDEQFF.